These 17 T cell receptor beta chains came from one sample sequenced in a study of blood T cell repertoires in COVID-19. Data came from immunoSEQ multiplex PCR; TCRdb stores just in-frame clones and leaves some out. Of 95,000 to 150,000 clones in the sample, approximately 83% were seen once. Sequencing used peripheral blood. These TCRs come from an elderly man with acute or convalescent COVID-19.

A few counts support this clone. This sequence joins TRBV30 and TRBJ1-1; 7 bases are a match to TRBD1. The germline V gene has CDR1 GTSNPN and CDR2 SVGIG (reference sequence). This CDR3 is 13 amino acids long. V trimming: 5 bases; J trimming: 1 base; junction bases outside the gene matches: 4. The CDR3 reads CAWEGQPNTEAFF. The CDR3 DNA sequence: TGTGCCTGGGAGGGACAGCCGAACACTGAAGCTTTCTTT.

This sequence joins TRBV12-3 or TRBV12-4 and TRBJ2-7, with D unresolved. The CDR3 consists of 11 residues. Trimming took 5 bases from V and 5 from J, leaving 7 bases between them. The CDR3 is CASSNFDEQYF. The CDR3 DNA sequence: TGTGCCAGCAGTAACTTCGACGAGCAGTACTTC.

The CDR3, as DNA: TGTGCCAGCAGTTCACAGGGGGCGCTGGAGACCCAGTACTTC. Its translation: CASSSQGALETQYF. J is TRBJ2-5 and V is TRBV27; 9 bases fit TRBD1. V was pared by 4 bases and J by 5 bases, with 5 bases of the junction left unmatched. CDR1 and CDR2 from the germline V gene are MNHEY and SMNVEV (reference sequence). The CDR3 covers 14 residues.

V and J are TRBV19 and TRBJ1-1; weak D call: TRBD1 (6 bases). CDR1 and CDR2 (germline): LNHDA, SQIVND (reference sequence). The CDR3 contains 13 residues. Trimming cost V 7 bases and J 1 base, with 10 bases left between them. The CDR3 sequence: CASISQGNTEAFF. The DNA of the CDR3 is TGTGCCAGTATCTCACAGGGGAACACTGAAGCTTTCTTT.

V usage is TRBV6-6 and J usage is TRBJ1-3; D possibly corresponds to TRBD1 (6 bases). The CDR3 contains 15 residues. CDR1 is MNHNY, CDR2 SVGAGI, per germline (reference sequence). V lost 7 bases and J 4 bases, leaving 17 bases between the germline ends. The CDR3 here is CASTNSGVAGNTIYF. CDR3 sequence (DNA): TGTGCCAGCACAAATTCAGGGGTTGCAGGAAACACCATATATTTT.

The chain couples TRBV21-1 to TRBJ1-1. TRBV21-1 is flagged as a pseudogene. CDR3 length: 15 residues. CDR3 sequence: CASTRRGLGGTEAFF. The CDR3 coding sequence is TGTGCCAGCACCCGGAGAGGGCTAGGTGGGACTGAAGCTTTCTTT.

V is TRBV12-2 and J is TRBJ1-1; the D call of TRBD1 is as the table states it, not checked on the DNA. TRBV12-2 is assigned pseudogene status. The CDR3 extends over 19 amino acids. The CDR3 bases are TGTGCAAGTCGCTCAGCAATCGGGGACAGGGAGTGGGTTGGCACTGAAGCTTTCTTT. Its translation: CASRSAIGDREWVGTEAFF.

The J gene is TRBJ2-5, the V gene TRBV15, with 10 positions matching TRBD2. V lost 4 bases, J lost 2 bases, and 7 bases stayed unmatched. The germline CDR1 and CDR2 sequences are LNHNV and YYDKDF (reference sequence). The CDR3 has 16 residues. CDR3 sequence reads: CATSTISGGRQETQYF. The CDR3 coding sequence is TGTGCCACCAGCACCATTAGCGGGGGGCGACAAGAGACCCAGTACTTC.

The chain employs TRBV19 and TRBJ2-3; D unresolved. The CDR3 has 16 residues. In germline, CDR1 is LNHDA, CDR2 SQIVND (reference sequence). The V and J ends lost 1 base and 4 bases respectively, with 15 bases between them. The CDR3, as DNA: TGTGCCAGTAGTATAGTTAGGAGCCAGCTCGCAGATACGCAGTATTTT. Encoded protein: CASSIVRSQLADTQYF.

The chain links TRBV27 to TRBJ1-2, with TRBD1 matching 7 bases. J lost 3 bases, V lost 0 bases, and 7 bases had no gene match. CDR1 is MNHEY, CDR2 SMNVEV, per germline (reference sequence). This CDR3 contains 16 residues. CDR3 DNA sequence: TGTGCCAGCAGTTTATCGAGGAGACAGGGAGACTATGGCTACACCTTC. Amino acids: CASSLSRRQGDYGYTF.

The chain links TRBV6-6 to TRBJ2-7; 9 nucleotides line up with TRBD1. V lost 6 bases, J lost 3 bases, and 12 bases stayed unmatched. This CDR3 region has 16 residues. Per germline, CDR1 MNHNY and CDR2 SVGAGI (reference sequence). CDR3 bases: TGTGCCAGCAGCCCTCGACAACGGACAGGGGACTACGAGCAGTACTTC. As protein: CASSPRQRTGDYEQYF.

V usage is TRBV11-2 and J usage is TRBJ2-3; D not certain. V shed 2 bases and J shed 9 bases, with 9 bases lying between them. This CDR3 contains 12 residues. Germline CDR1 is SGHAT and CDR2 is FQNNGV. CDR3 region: CASSLMEQTQYF. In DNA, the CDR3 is TGTGCCAGCAGCTTAATGGAGCAAACGCAGTATTTT.

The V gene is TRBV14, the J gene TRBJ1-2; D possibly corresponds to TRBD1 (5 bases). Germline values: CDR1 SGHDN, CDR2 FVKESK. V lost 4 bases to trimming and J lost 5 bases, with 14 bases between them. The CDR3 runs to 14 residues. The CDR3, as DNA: TGTGCCAGCAGCCCGTCGGGGGGACGGTATGGCTACACCTTC. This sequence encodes CASSPSGGRYGYTF.

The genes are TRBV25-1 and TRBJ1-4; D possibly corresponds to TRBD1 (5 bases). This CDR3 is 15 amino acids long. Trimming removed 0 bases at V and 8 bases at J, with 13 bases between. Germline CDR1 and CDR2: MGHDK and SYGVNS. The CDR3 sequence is CASSEYQPGKEKLFF. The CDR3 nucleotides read TGTGCCAGCAGTGAATATCAGCCAGGGAAAGAAAAACTGTTTTTT.

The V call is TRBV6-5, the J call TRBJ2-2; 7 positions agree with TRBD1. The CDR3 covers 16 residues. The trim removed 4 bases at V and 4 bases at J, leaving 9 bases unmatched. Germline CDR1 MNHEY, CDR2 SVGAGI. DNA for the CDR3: TGTGCCAGCAGTTTCTCGGGACAGACTGTCACCGGGGAGCTGTTTTTT. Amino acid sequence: CASSFSGQTVTGELFF.

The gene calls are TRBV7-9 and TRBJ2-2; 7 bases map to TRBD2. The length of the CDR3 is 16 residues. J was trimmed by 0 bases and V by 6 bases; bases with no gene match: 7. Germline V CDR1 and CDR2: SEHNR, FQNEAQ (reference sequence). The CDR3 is CASRMRERANTGELFF. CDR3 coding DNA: TGTGCCAGCAGGATGCGGGAGCGCGCGAACACCGGGGAGCTGTTTTTT.

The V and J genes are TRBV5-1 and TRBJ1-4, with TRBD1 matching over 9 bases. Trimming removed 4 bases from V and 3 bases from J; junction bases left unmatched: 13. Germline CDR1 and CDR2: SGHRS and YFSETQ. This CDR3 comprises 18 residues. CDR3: CASSLEGTGTVANEKLFF. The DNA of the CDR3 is TGCGCCAGCAGCCTGGAAGGGACAGGGACGGTAGCTAATGAAAAACTGTTTTTT.